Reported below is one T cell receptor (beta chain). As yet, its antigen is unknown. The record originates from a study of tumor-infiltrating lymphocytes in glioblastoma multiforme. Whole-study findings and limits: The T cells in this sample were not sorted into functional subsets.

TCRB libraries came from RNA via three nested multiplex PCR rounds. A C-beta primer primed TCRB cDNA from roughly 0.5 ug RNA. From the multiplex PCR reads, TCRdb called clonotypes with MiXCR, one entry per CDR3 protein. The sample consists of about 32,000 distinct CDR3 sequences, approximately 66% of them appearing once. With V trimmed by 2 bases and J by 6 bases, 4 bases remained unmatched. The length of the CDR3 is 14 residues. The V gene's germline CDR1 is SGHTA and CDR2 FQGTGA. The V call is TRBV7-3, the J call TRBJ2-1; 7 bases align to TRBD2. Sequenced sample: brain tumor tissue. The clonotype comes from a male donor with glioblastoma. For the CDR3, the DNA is TGTGCCAGCAGCTTAGCGGGAGCCATCAATGAGCAGTTCTTC. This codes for CASSLAGAINEQFF.